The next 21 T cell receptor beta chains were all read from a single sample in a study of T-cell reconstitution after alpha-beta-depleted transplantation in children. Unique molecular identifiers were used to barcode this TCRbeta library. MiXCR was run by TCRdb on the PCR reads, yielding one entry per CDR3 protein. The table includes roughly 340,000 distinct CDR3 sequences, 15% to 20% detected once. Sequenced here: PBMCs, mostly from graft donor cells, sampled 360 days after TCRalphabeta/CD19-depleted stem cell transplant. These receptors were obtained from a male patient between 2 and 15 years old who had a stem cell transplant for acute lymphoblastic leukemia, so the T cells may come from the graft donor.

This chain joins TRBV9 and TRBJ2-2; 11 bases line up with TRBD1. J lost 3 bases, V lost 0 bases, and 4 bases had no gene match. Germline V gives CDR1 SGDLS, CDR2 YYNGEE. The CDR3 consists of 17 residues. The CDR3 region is CASSVADRGLDTGELFF. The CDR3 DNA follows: TGTGCCAGCAGCGTAGCGGACAGGGGGCTGGACACCGGGGAGCTGTTTTTT. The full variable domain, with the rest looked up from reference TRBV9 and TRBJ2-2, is DSGVTQTPKHLITATGQRVTLRCSPRSGDLSVYWYQQSLDQGLQFLIQYYNGEERAKGNILERFSAQQFPDLHSELNLSSLELGDSALYFCASSVADRGLDTGELFFGEGSRLTVL.

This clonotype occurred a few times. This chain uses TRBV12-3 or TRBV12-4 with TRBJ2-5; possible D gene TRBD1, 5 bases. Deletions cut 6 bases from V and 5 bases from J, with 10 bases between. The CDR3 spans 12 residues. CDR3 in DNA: TGTGCCAGCAGCCCAAACAGGGAGACCCAGTACTTC. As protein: CASSPNRETQYF.

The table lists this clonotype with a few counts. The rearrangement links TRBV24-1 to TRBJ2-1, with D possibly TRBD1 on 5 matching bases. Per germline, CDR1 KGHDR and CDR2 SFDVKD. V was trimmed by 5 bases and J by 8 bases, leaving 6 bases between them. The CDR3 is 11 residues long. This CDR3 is CATSGGDEQFF. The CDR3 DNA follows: TGTGCCACCAGTGGGGGCGATGAGCAGTTCTTC.

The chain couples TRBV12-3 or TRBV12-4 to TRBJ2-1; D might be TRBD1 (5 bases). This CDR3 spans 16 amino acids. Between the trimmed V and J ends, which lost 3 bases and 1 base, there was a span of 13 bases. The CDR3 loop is CASSLARALSYNEQFF. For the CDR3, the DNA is TGTGCCAGCAGTTTGGCCAGGGCGCTATCCTACAATGAGCAGTTCTTC.

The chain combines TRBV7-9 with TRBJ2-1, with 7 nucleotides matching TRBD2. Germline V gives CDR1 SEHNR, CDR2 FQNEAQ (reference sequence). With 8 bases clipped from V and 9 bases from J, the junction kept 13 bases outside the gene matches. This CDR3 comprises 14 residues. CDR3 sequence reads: CASSPPREGTEQFF. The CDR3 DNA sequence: TGTGCCAGCTCCCCCCCGAGGGAGGGGACTGAGCAGTTCTTC.

CDR3 in amino acids: CASSGQPNYGYTF. The CDR3 DNA reads as TGTGCCAGCAGCGGACAGCCTAACTATGGCTACACCTTC. This chain uses TRBV7-2 with TRBJ1-2; possibly TRBD1 for D (6 bases). The ends were cut back, 5 bases at V and 0 bases at J, with 7 bases in the middle. The CDR3 covers 13 residues. CDR1 and CDR2 (germline): SGHTA, FQGNSA.

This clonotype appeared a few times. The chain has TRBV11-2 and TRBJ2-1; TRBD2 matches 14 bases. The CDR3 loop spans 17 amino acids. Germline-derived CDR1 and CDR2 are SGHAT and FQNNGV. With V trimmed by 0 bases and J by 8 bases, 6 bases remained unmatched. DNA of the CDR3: TGTGCCAGCAGCTTAGAGGGGGGACTAGCGGGAGTATATGAGCAGTTCTTC. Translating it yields CASSLEGGLAGVYEQFF.

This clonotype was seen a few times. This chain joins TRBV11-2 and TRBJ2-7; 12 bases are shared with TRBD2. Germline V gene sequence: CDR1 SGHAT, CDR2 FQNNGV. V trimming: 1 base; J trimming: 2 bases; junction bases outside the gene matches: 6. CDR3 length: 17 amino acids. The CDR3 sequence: CASSLGGTSGWTYEQYF. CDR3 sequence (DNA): TGTGCCAGCAGCTTAGGTGGGACTAGCGGGTGGACCTACGAGCAGTACTTC.

This CDR3 reads CASRLVPGELFF. The DNA for the CDR3 is TGTGCCAGTCGACTAGTGCCCGGGGAGCTGTTTTTT. This sequence joins TRBV2 and TRBJ2-2; D is possibly TRBD2 (6 bases). CDR3 length: 12 amino acids. V lost 9 bases, J lost 6 bases, and 11 bases lay in between. Germline V lookup: CDR1 SNHLY, CDR2 FYNNEI.

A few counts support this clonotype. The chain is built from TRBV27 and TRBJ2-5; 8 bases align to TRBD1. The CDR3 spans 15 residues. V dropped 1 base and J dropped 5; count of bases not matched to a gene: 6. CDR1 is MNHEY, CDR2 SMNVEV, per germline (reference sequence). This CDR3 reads CASSLLQGARETQYF. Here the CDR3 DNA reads TGTGCCAGCAGTTTATTGCAGGGGGCGAGGGAGACCCAGTACTTC.

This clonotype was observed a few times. The CDR3 DNA reads TGTGCCAGCAGCCAAGAGGTCGGCAATTCACCCCTCCACTTT. Encoded protein: CASSQEVGNSPLHF. The chain carries TRBV14 and TRBJ1-6; D unresolved. Trimming removed 0 bases from V and 7 bases from J, with 7 bases in between. CDR1 and CDR2 from the germline V gene are SGHDN and FVKESK. The CDR3 sequence is 14 residues long. The whole variable domain, filled in from reference TRBV14 and TRBJ1-6, reads EAGVTQFPSHSVIEKGQTVTLRCDPISGHDNLYWYRRVMGKEIKFLLHFVKESKQDESGMPNNRFLAERTGGTYSTLKVQPAELEDSGVYFCASSQEVGNSPLHFGNGTRLTVT.

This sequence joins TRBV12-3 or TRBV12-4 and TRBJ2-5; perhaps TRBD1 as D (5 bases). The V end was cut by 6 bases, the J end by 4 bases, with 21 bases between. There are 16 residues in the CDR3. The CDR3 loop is CASSPWGKGQGETQYF. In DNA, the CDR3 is TGTGCCAGCAGCCCATGGGGCAAGGGTCAGGGAGAGACCCAGTACTTC.

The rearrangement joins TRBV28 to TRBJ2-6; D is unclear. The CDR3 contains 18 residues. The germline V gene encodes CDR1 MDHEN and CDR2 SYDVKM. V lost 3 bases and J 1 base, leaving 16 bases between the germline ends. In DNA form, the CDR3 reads TGTGCCAGCAGTTTTGGACCCCTAAATTGGTCTGGGGCCAACGTCCTGACTTTC. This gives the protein CASSFGPLNWSGANVLTF. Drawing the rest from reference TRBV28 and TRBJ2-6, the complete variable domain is DVKVTQSSRYLVKRTGEKVFLECVQDMDHENMFWYRQDPGLGLRLIYFSYDVKMKEKGDIPEGYSVSREKKERFSLILESASTNQTSMYLCASSFGPLNWSGANVLTFGAGSRLTVL.

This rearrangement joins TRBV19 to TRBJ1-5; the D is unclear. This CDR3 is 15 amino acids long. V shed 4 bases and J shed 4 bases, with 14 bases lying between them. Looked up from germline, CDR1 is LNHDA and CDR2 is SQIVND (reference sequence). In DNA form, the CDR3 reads TGTGCCAGTAGTACTACCCTTATAACTAATCAGCCCCAGCATTTT. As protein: CASSTTLITNQPQHF.

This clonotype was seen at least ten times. CDR3 protein: CASSGRGGQPQHF. The CDR3, as DNA: TGTGCCAGCAGTGGTAGGGGCGGTCAGCCCCAGCATTTT. The J gene is TRBJ1-5, the V gene TRBV12-3 or TRBV12-4, with D possibly matching TRBD1 (5 bases). This CDR3 spans 13 amino acids. With 5 bases removed from V and 6 bases from J, the gap between germline ends came to 11 bases.

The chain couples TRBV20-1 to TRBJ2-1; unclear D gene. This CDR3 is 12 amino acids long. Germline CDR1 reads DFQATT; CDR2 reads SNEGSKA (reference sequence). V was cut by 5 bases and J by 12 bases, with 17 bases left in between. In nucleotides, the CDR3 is TGCAGTGCTTCCCCGGGCCTCCGAGCGCAGTTCTTC. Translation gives CSASPGLRAQFF.

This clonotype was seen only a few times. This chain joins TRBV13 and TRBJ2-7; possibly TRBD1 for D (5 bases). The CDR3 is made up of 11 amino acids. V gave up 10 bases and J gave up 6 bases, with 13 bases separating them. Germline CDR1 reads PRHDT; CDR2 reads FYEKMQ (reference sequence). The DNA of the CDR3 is TGTGCCACTTCGCAGGGCGGCGAGCAGTACTTC. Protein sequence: CATSQGGEQYF.

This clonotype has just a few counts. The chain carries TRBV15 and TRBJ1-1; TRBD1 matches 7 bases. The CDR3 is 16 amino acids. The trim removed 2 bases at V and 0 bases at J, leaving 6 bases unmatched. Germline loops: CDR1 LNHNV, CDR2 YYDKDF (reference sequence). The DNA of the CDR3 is TGTGCCACCAGCAGAAGACAGGGAAACATGAACACTGAAGCTTTCTTT. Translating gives CATSRRQGNMNTEAFF.

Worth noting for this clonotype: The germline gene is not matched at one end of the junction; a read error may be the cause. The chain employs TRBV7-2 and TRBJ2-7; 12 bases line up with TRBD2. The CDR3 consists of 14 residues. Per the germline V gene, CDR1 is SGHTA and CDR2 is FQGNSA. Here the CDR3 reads CVSSEGTSGYEQYF. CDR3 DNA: TGTGTCAGCAGCGAAGGGACTAGCGGGTACGAGCAGTACTTC.

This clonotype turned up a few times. CDR3 region: CASSFGTLNTGELFF. In DNA form, the CDR3 reads TGTGCCAGCAGCTTTGGGACCCTGAACACCGGGGAGCTGTTTTTT. V gene TRBV7-2 combines with J gene TRBJ2-2; either TRBD1 or TRBD2 may supply D (5 bases each). Trimming pared 3 bases from V and 1 base from J, leaving 9 bases between. CDR1 and CDR2 (germline): SGHTA, FQGNSA. The CDR3 runs to 15 residues.

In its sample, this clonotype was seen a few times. The CDR3 nucleotides read TGCAGCGTTCCCGGGATTTCACCCCTCCACTTT. Translating it yields CSVPGISPLHF. The J gene is TRBJ1-6, the V gene TRBV29-1; D ambiguous. CDR3 length equals 11 residues. The V end was cut by 5 bases, the J end by 9 bases, with 8 bases between. CDR1 and CDR2 from the germline V gene are SQVTM and ANQGSEA.